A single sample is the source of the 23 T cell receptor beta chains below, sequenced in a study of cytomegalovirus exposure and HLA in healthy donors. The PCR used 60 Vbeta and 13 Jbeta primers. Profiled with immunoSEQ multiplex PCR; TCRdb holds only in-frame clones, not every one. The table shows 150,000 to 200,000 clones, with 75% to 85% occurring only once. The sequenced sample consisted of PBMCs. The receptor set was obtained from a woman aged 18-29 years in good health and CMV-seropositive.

The CDR3 DNA follows: TGTGCCAGCAGCTTAGCGGGGGGGCCGTACGAGCAGTACTTC. Translated: CASSLAGGPYEQYF. This chain uses TRBV7-6 with TRBJ2-7, with D perhaps TRBD2 (7 bases). Per the germline V gene, CDR1 is SGHVS and CDR2 is FNYEAQ. This CDR3 spans 14 amino acids. The V and J ends lost 0 bases and 4 bases respectively, with 10 bases between them.

CDR3 loop: CASGEVDGYTF. The DNA for the CDR3 is TGTGCTAGTGGGGAGGTAGATGGCTACACCTTC. The chain has TRBV12-5 and TRBJ1-2; D is unclear. Germline CDR1 is LGHNT and CDR2 is FRNRAP. Trimming cost V 6 bases and J 6 bases, with 8 bases left between them. CDR3 length: 11 residues. The whole variable domain, remainder taken from reference TRBV12-5 and TRBJ1-2, is DARVTQTPRHKVTEMGQEVTMRCQPILGHNTVFWYRQTMMQGLELLAYFRNRAPLDDSGMPKDRFSAEMPDATLATLKIQPSEPRDSAVYFCASGEVDGYTFGSGTRLTVV.

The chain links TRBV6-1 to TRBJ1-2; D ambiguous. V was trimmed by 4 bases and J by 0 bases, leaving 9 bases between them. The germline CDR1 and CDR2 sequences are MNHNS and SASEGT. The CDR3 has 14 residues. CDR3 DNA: TGTGCCAGCAGTGTAACACCAACTAACTATGGCTACACCTTC. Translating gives CASSVTPTNYGYTF.

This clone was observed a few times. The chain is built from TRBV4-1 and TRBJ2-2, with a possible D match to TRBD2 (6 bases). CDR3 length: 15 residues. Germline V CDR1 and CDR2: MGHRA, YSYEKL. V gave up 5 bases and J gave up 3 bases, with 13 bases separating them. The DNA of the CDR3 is TGCGCCAGCAGCTACCGGGACTCAGACACCGGGGAGCTGTTTTTT. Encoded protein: CASSYRDSDTGELFF.

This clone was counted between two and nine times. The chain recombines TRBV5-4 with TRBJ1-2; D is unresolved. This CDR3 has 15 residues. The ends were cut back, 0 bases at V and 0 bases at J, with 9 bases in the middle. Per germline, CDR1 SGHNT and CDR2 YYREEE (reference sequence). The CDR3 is CASSLASGSNYGYTF. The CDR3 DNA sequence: TGTGCCAGCAGCTTGGCCTCCGGGTCTAACTATGGCTACACCTTC. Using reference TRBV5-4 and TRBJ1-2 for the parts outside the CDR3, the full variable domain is ETGVTQSPTHLIKTRGQQVTLRCSSQSGHNTVSWYQQALGQGPQFIFQYYREEENGRGNFPPRFSGLQFPNYSSELNVNALELDDSALYLCASSLASGSNYGYTFGSGTRLTVV.

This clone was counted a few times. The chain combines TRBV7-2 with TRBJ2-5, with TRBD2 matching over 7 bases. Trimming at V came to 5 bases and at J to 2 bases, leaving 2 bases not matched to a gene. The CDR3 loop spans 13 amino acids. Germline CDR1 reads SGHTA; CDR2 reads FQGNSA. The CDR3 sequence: CASSISGQETQYF. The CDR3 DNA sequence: TGTGCCAGCAGCATTAGCGGGCAAGAGACCCAGTACTTC. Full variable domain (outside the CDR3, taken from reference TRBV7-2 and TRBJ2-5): GAGVSQSPSNKVTEKGKDVELRCDPISGHTALYWYRQSLGQGLEFLIYFQGNSAPDKSGLPSDRFSAERTGGSVSTLTIQRTQQEDSAVYLCASSISGQETQYFGPGTRLLVL.

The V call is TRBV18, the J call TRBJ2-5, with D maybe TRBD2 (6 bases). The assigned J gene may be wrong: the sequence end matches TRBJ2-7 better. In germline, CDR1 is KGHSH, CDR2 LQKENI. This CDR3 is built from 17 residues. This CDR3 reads CASSPPGVAESSYEQYF. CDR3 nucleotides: TGTGCCAGCTCACCCCCCGGTGTAGCGGAAAGCTCCTACGAGCAGTACTTC.

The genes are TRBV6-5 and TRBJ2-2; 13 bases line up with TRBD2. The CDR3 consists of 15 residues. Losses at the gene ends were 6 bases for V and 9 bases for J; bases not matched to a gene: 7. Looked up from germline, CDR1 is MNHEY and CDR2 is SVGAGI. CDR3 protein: CASRLLAGGPRELFF. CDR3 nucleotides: TGTGCCAGCAGGTTACTAGCGGGGGGGCCCAGGGAGCTGTTTTTT.

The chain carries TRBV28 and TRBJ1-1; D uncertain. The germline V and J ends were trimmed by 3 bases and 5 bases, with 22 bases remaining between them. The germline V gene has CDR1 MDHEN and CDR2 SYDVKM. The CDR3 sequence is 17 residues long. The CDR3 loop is CASSFSGYAGPGTEAFF. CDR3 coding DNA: TGTGCCAGCAGTTTCAGCGGGTACGCAGGTCCGGGGACTGAAGCTTTCTTT.

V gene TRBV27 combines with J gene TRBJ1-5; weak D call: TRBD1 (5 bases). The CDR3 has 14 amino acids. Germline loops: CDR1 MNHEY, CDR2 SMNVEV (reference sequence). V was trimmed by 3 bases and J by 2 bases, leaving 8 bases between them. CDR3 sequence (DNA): TGTGCCAGCAGTTTCTTGACAGGCAATCAGCCCCAGCATTTT. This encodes CASSFLTGNQPQHF.

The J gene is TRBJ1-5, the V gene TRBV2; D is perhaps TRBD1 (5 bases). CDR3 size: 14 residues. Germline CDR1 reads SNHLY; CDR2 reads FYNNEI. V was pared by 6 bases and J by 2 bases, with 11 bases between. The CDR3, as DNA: TGTGCCAGCAGCCAATTGACAGGCAATCAGCCCCAGCATTTT. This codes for CASSQLTGNQPQHF.

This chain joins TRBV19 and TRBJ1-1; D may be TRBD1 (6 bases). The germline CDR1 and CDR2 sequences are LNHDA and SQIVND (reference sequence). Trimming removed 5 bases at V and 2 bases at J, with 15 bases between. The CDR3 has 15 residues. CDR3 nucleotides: TGTGCCAGTAGTTTCCCCAGGGGTCCAAACACTGAAGCTTTCTTT. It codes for CASSFPRGPNTEAFF.

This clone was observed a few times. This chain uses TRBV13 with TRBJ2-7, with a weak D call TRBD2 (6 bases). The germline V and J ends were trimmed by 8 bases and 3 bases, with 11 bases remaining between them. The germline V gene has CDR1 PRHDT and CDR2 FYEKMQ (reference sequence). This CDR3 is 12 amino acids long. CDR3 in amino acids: CASGTQGYEQYV. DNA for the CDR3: TGTGCCAGCGGGACTCAGGGCTACGAGCAGTACGTC.

The CDR3 DNA reads as TGTGCCAGCAGCTTGCTGGGGCCTTACCAAGAGACCCAGTACTTC. This sequence encodes CASSLLGPYQETQYF. This chain joins TRBV5-6 and TRBJ2-5; TRBD1 is a possible D gene (5 bases). Trimming stripped 1 base from V and 0 bases from J, with 10 bases between. CDR3 size: 15 residues. Germline assignment: CDR1 SGHDT and CDR2 YYEEEE.

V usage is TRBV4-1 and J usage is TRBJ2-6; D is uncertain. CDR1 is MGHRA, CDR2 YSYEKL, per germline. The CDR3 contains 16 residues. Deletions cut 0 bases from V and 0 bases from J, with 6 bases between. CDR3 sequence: CASSQDPISGANVLTF. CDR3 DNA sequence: TGCGCCAGCAGCCAAGATCCAATCTCTGGGGCCAACGTCCTGACTTTC.

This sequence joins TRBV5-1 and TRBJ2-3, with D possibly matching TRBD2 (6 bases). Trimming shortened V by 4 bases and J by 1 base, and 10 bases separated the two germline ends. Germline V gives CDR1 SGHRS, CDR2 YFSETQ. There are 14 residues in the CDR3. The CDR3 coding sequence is TGCGCCAGCAGCACCTCGGGGGGCACAGATACGCAGTATTTT. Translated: CASSTSGGTDTQYF.

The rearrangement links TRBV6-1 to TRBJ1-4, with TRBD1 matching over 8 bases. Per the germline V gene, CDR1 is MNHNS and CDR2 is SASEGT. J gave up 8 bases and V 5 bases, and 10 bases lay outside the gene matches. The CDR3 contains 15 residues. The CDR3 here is CASSLSQGGQEKLFF. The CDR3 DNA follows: TGTGCCAGCAGTCTCTCACAGGGGGGACAGGAAAAACTGTTTTTT.

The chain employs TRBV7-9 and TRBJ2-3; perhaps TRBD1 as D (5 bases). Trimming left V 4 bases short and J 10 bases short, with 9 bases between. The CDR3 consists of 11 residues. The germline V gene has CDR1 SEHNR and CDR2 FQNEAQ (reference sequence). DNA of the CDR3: TGTGCCAGCAGCTCAGGGTGGGCGCAGTATTTT. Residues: CASSSGWAQYF.

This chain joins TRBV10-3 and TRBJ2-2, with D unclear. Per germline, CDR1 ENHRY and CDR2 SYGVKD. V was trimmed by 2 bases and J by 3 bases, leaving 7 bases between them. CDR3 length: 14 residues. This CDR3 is CAISETQYTGELFF. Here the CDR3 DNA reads TGTGCCATCAGTGAGACACAGTACACCGGGGAGCTGTTTTTT.

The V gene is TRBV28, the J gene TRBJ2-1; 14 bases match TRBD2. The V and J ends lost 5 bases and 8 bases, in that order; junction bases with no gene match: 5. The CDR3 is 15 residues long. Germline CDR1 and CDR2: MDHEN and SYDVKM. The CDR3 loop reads CASSPGTSGGDEQFF. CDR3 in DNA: TGTGCCAGCAGTCCCGGGACTAGCGGGGGAGATGAGCAGTTCTTC.

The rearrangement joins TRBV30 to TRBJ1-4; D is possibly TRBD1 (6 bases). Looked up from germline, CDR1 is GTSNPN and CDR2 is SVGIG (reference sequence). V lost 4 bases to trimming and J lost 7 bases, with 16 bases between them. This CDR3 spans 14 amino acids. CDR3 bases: TGTGCCTGGACTCACGGGGGGGCGGGTGAAAAACTGTTTTTT. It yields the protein CAWTHGGAGEKLFF. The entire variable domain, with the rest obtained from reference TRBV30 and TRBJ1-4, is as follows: SQTIHQWPATLVQPVGSPLSLECTVEGTSNPNLYWYRQAAGRGLQLLFYSVGIGQISSEVPQNLSASRPQDRQFILSSKKLLLSDSGFYLCAWTHGGAGEKLFFGSGTQLSVL.

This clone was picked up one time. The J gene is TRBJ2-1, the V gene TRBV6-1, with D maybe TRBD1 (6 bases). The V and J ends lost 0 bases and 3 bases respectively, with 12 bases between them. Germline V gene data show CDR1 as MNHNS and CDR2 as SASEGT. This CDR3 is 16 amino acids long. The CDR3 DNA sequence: TGTGCCAGCAGTGAAGCGACAGGCCCTTACTACAATGAGCAGTTCTTC. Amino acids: CASSEATGPYYNEQFF.

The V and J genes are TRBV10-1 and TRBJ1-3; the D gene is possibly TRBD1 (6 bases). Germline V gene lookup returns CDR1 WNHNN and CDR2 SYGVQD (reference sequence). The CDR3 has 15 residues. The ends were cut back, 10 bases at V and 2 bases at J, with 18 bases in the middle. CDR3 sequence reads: CATLQGVGTGNTIYF. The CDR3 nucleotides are TGCGCCACGTTACAGGGAGTAGGTACTGGAAACACCATATATTTT.